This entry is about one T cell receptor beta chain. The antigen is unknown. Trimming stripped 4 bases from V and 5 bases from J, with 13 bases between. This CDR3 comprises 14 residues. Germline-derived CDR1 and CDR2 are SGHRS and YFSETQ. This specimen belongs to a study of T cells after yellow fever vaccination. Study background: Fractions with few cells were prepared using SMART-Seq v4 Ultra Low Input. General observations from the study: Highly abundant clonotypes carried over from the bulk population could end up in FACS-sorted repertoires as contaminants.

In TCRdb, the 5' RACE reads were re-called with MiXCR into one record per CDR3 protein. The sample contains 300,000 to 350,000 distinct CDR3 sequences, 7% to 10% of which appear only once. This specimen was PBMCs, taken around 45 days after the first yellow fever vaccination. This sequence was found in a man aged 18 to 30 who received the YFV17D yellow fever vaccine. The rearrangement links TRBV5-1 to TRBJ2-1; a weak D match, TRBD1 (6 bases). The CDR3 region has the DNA TGCGCCAGCAGCGCGGACAGTTCAAACAATGAGCAGTTCTTC. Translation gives CASSADSSNNEQFF.